The 8 T cell receptor beta chains given below trace back to one sample, sequenced in a study of identical twins (dated by TCRdb to 2016 to 2018). Preparation of the library involved 5' RACE. Sequencing relied on an Illumina HiSeq 2000. TCRdb reran the public reads through fastp at Q25 and MiXCR, keeping productive beta chains. CDR3 protein sequences are deduplicated, and each keeps its most common genes and DNA. The sample table shows fewer than 900,000 distinct CDR3 sequences, and 21% are seen once. Clones ranked in the top ten supply around 4.4% of the sample. This same sample was also part of a study on T cells expressing NK-cell markers.

The source material was PBMCs. These receptors all come from a woman aged 18-35 years in good health.

This clonotype was seen many times. The rearrangement uses TRBV10-3 and TRBJ2-7; D possibly corresponds to TRBD1 (6 bases). Germline V gene sequence: CDR1 ENHRY, CDR2 SYGVKD. CDR3 length: 14 amino acids. V lost 3 bases to trimming and J lost 3 bases, with 12 bases between them. In DNA, the CDR3 is TGTGCCATCAGTGACCAGGACAGCTTCTACGAGCAGTACTTC. Residues: CAISDQDSFYEQYF.

The chain is built from TRBV12-3 or TRBV12-4 and TRBJ2-7, with 8 bases lining up with TRBD2. The CDR3 is 15 amino acids. Trimming cost V 4 bases and J 4 bases; bases outside gene matches: 9. This chain's CDR3 is CASSSTSVLSYEQYF. The CDR3 DNA sequence: TGTGCCAGCAGTTCGACTAGCGTCTTATCGTACGAGCAGTACTTC.

The chain recombines TRBV21-1 with TRBJ2-3; the table's D call TRBD1 went unverified against the DNA. TRBV21-1 has pseudogene status. CDR3 length equals 16 residues. The CDR3 nucleotides read TGTGCCAGCAGCAAAGGGGACAGGGGGCAGCTAGATACGCAGTATTTT. This encodes CASSKGDRGQLDTQYF.

This clonotype has ten or more counts. The chain links TRBV5-1 to TRBJ2-3, with D uncertain. V lost 0 bases and J 0 bases, leaving 11 bases between the germline ends. This CDR3 spans 16 amino acids. Germline assignment: CDR1 SGHRS and CDR2 YFSETQ. This chain's CDR3 is CASSLAPWGSTDTQYF. For the CDR3, the DNA is TGCGCCAGCAGCTTGGCCCCCTGGGGTAGCACAGATACGCAGTATTTT.

Only a few counts were recorded for this clonotype. The chain couples TRBV12-3 or TRBV12-4 to TRBJ2-2, with no clear D. Between the trimmed V and J ends, which lost 8 bases and 6 bases, there was a span of 13 bases. The CDR3 runs to 13 residues. The CDR3 nucleotides read TGTGCCAGCCGCGGCGAAAAGCCCGGGGAGCTGTTTTTT. It is translated as CASRGEKPGELFF.

The chain uses TRBV4-2 and TRBJ2-5, with 9 nucleotides matching TRBD2. Germline CDR1 and CDR2: LGHNA and YNFKEQ. The ends lost 0 bases at V and 5 bases at J; junction bases unmatched: 7. The CDR3 contains 16 residues. The CDR3 spells CASSQDYERGDETQYF. The CDR3 bases are TGTGCCAGCAGCCAAGATTACGAGCGGGGGGATGAGACCCAGTACTTC.

This clonotype was observed a handful of times. The J gene is TRBJ2-2, the V gene TRBV10-3; 13 bases are a match to TRBD2. V was clipped by 9 bases and J by 3 bases; unmatched bases: 10. There are 17 residues in the CDR3. In germline, CDR1 is ENHRY, CDR2 SYGVKD. CDR3 sequence (DNA): TGTGCCATTACCGGGACTAGCGGGAACCGTCACACCGGGGAGCTGTTTTTT. This translates into CAITGTSGNRHTGELFF.

There are a few counts of this clonotype. The V call is TRBV20-1, the J call TRBJ2-3; D not certain. Deletions cut 3 bases from V and 4 bases from J, with 14 bases between. Germline CDR1 and CDR2: DFQATT and SNEGSKA (reference sequence). CDR3 length equals 14 residues. The CDR3 is CSASATYVADTQYF. DNA of the CDR3: TGCAGTGCTAGTGCAACCTATGTGGCAGATACGCAGTATTTT.